This T cell receptor beta chain emerged from a study of control samples from healthy donors and cancer patients. Clones were read by immunoSEQ multiplex PCR, and TCRdb kept only the in-frame ones, dropping some. This sample has about 120,000 clones, with about 89% found just once. CDR1 is SNHLY, CDR2 FYNNEI, per germline. Trimming left V 5 bases short and J 0 bases short, with 14 bases between. The length of the CDR3 is 16 residues. The sequenced sample consisted of blood. This TCR derives from a man aged 45-65 years in good health. The chain combines TRBV2 with TRBJ2-1, with unresolved D. CDR3 region: CASSIHWGSSYNEQFF. Written as DNA, the CDR3 is TGTGCCAGCAGTATCCACTGGGGAAGCTCCTACAATGAGCAGTTCTTC.